This record concerns one T cell receptor (beta chain) sequence. Which antigen it targets is not known. No base quality values were provided; no much bigger clone lies one nucleotide off. These data are taken from a study of identifying expanded T cells in peripheral blood (dated by TCRdb to about 2019). As for the study more broadly: Four technical replicates, made by sequencing separate aliquots from the same pool of genomic DNA, were compared pairwise. Overall study results and their limits: Around 1.2 differentially abundant clones were flagged by the binomial model between technical replicates, whereas about 15 and 18 were flagged over roughly two weeks and four weeks, respectively. In all healthy donors, the variance in clone template counts between samples taken 2 to 3 weeks apart rose significantly as total template count increased. Both the number of clones called differentially abundant and the false-positive rate were significantly reduced by the beta-binomial model across all healthy-donor time intervals. It was expected by the authors that biological variance in healthy repertoires might increase further over much longer intervals, such as months to years.

During the collection period, no immune events, such as infections, were documented for the healthy donors. Time-dependent variance in a beta-binomial model of T-cell clone differential abundance was calibrated using healthy-donor blood repertoires as a training cohort. There were around ten healthy donors in the training cohort, of whom 3 were female and 7 were male. On average the donors were around 44 years old, and their ages spanned roughly 29 to 64 years. Obtained from a commercial supplier, whole blood was collected from each healthy donor at three time points set around 2 weeks apart. For immunosequencing, genomic DNA was extracted from unsorted whole blood. TCRbeta CDR3 regions were profiled with the immunoSEQ Assay using bias-controlled multiplex PCR amplification of genomic DNA. On the authors' methods: To quantify the absolute abundance of each unique TCRbeta CDR3 region, the sequences were collapsed and filtered. Differential abundance was tested with a binomial (Fisher-equivalent) model and with a beta-binomial model adding time-dependent variance fitted from healthy donors. Clones with fewer than 5 combined templates were removed, and a clone was called differentially abundant if the clone's Benjamini-Hochberg FDR was below 0.01. Using the form v = (b*log(k)+a)^2, the beta-binomial variance was modeled as a function of the total template count across the two samples. TCRdb carries this immuneACCESS record with in-frame sequences only. Its versions omit some clonotypes, under half of them owing to an unresolved V gene in the studies checked, with the rest unexplained. V and J calls and clone size follow that table, whereas D and trimming were derived from the DNA. The sample contains approximately 97,000 clones, 70% to 90% of them found a single time. The leading ten clones occupy around an eighth of the sample.

From cysteine to phenylalanine, the CDR3 is 15 amino acids long. The retained sequence is limited to the CDR3, 45 bases, with the frame set at the first base. CDR1 and CDR2 are read off the germline V gene as MNHEY and SVGAGI. Trimming takes 0 bases off V and 4 bases off J; junction bases not matched to a gene: 2. The TCR comes from a person aged 18 to 75 in good health. Sequencing used blood. The V and J segments used are TRBV6-5 and TRBJ1-1; 10 bases in between match TRBD1. Read as DNA, the sequence is TGTGCCAGCAGTTACTCTAGGACAGGGGGCACTGAAGCTTTCTTT. The translation is CASSYSRTGGTEAFF.